The 4 T cell receptor beta chains reported below all come from one sample, sequenced in a study of blood T cells in healthy people across ages. It was with a sample-barcoded 5' primer and a J-beta primer mix that a second PCR of roughly 6 to 11 cycles was run. One entry per CDR3 protein, called by TCRdb with MiXCR from the 5' RACE reads. This table holds 1 million to 1.2 million distinct CDR3 sequences, around two fifths found once. Specimen: blood. These receptors were obtained from a man between 18 and 35 years old in good health.

This clonotype has just a few counts. V and J are TRBV7-2 and TRBJ1-6; unclear D gene. Deletions cut 3 bases from V and 8 bases from J, with 11 bases between. The CDR3 covers 14 residues. Germline loops: CDR1 SGHTA, CDR2 FQGNSA. CDR3 residues: CASSFGGKHSPLHF. The CDR3 DNA reads TGTGCCAGCAGCTTTGGAGGAAAGCATTCACCCCTCCACTTT.

This clonotype was detected only a few times. The gene calls are TRBV4-2 and TRBJ1-1; D remains ambiguous. Germline V lookup: CDR1 LGHNA, CDR2 YNFKEQ. Trimming pared 1 base from V and 0 bases from J, leaving 9 bases between. The CDR3 runs 15 residues. The chain's CDR3 is CASSQAGGMNTEAFF. DNA of the CDR3: TGTGCCAGCAGCCAAGCGGGTGGGATGAACACTGAAGCTTTCTTT.

This chain links TRBV20-1 with TRBJ1-1; no definite D call. V gave up 1 base and J gave up 1 base, with 16 bases separating them. The CDR3 runs to 16 residues. Germline V gene data show CDR1 as DFQATT and CDR2 as SNEGSKA (reference sequence). In DNA, the CDR3 is TGCAGTGCTAGAGTGAAGGGAGCCGCCTCGAACACTGAAGCTTTCTTT. Its translation: CSARVKGAASNTEAFF.

This clonotype was recorded at least ten times. This sequence joins TRBV14 and TRBJ1-2; D is unclear. This CDR3 spans 16 amino acids. The germline V and J ends were trimmed by 0 bases and 3 bases, with 14 bases remaining between them. Germline values: CDR1 SGHDN, CDR2 FVKESK. This CDR3 is CASSQDRDEYYYGYTF. CDR3 bases: TGTGCCAGCAGCCAAGATCGTGACGAGTACTACTATGGCTACACCTTC.